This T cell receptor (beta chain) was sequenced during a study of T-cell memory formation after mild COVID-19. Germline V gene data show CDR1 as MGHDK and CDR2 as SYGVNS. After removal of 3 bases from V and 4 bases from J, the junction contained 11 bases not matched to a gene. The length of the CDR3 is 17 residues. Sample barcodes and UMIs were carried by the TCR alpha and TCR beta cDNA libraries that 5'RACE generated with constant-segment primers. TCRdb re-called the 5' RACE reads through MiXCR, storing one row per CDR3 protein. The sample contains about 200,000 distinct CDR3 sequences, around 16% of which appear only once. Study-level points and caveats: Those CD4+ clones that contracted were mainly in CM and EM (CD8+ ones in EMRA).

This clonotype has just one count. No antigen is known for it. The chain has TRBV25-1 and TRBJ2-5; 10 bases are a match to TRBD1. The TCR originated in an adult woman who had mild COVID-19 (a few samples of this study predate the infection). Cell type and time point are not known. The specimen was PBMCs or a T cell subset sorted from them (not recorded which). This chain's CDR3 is CASSDRGQGNWGETQYF. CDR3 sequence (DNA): TGTGCCAGCAGTGACAGGGGACAGGGGAATTGGGGAGAGACCCAGTACTTC.